Listed here is a single T cell receptor beta chain. Its antigen is undetermined. Germline V CDR1 and CDR2: GTSNPN, SVGIG (reference sequence). The CDR3 has 15 residues. The J segment lost 3 bases and the V segment lost 1 base, leaving 6 bases of the junction unmatched. TCRdb keeps only in-frame clones here, not all; method: immunoSEQ multiplex PCR. The sample holds approximately 89,000 clones; about nine tenths are singletons and the top ten take around 0.71%. The entry originates in a study of OX40 agonist ivuxolimab in advanced cancers. In the study overall: Three patients, one with hepatocellular carcinoma and two with cutaneous melanoma, responded partially.

Study-wide points: CD8+ T cells averaged more expanded clones than CD4+.

The TCR sequence derives from an adult with an advanced solid tumor such as melanoma, head and neck, liver or kidney cancer. This chain links TRBV30 with TRBJ2-1, with 7 positions matching TRBD2. Sequencing was performed on CD4+ or CD8+ T cells sorted from blood, taken in a trial of the OX40 agonist ivuxolimab. CDR3 sequence: CAWSARLAVYNEQFF. CDR3 bases: TGTGCCTGGAGTGCTAGGCTAGCGGTCTACAATGAGCAGTTCTTC.